These 3 T cell receptor beta chains share one sample of origin, sequenced in a study of human T cells and chemical hapten exposure. A single record per CDR3 protein comes from TCRdb applying MiXCR to the RACE reads. The sample has 100,000 to 150,000 distinct CDR3 sequences, over 9% seen once. The time point is: patch test 3, about 24 weeks after DPC sensitization. As to treatment: therapeutic diphenylcyclopropenone sensitization with weekly scalp DPC. Here the sequenced sample was whole blood, taken in connection with sensitization to the hapten diphenylcyclopropenone (DPC). Receptor source: a woman in her forties or fifties with alopecia areata. Some clones in this sample may be carry-over from other donors' samples.

This clonotype came up a few times. This sequence joins TRBV10-3 and TRBJ1-5, with D perhaps matching TRBD1 (5 bases). Looked up from germline, CDR1 is ENHRY and CDR2 is SYGVKD. The CDR3 covers 12 residues. V shed 10 bases and J shed 3 bases, with 10 bases lying between them. This CDR3 is CATQGPNQPQHF. The CDR3 DNA reads as TGTGCCACCCAGGGTCCCAATCAGCCCCAGCATTTT.

This clonotype was counted ten times or more. The chain is built from TRBV6-2 or TRBV6-3 and TRBJ2-2; D is unresolved. V was shortened by 5 bases and J by 5 bases, with 9 bases between the two germline ends. The CDR3 consists of 13 residues. Germline loops: CDR1 MNHEY, CDR2 SVGEGT. The CDR3: CASSPRETGELFF. The CDR3 region has the DNA TGTGCCAGCAGTCCCAGAGAAACCGGGGAGCTGTTTTTT.

The chain combines TRBV30 with TRBJ2-7, with D maybe TRBD1 (6 bases). V was trimmed by 5 bases and J by 2 bases, leaving 10 bases between them. This CDR3 comprises 12 residues. Germline CDR1 GTSNPN, CDR2 SVGIG (reference sequence). The CDR3 DNA is TGTGCCTGGGGCAGGGGTCCCTACGAGCAGTACTTC. Translated, it gives CAWGRGPYEQYF.